The rows below give T cell receptor beta chains drawn from one sample of a study of T cells after yellow fever vaccination. TCRdb analysed the 5' RACE reads with MiXCR anew, one entry per CDR3 protein. The table lists 400,000 or so distinct CDR3 sequences, approximately 18% of them singletons, with roughly a sixth in the top ten. This sample comprised PBMCs, obtained before the yellow fever booster vaccination. These receptors originate from a man aged 18-30 years who received the YFV17D yellow fever vaccine. CDR3s include the opening cysteine and the closing phenylalanine or tryptophan. Fields, in order: clone size, J gene, V gene, D gene, CDR3 DNA, CDR3 protein. A D gene is named only where the DNA matches it firmly. Size values are once, few and many counts, or a class for expanded clones, and some rows have none.

>-|TRBJ2-1|TRBV14|-
TGTGCCAGCAGCCAAGCCCAGCCTATCTACAATGAGCAGTTCTTC
CASSQAQPIYNEQFF
>few|TRBJ2-6|TRBV29-1|TRBD1
TGCAGCGTTTACCGACAGGGTAGTGGGGCCAACGTCCTGACTTTC
CSVYRQGSGANVLTF
>-|TRBJ1-6|TRBV7-2|-
TGTGCCAGCAGCTTTTATGATAAGACTTATTCACCCCTCCACTTT
CASSFYDKTYSPLHF
>-|TRBJ1-3|TRBV5-5|-
TGTGCCAGCAGCTTGGCCCAGAGCTCTGGAAACACCATATATTTT
CASSLAQSSGNTIYF
>-|TRBJ1-1|TRBV18|-
TGTGCCAGCTCCGCTTTGGGGGACACTGAAGCTTTCTTT
CASSALGDTEAFF
>-|TRBJ2-3|TRBV9|-
TGTGCCAGCAGCGTAGGGGGTACGCAGTATTTT
CASSVGGTQYF
>few|TRBJ1-5|TRBV12-3/TRBV12-4|-
TGTGCCAGCAGCCCGTCGGAAGGAGCAGGGAATCAGCCCCAGCATTTT
CASSPSEGAGNQPQHF
>once|TRBJ1-1|TRBV7-2|-
TGTGCCAGCAGACTACACGGCGCCATGAACACTGAAGCTTTCTTT
CASRLHGAMNTEAFF
>-|TRBJ1-3|TRBV7-9|-
TGTGCCAGCAGCCCTCGAGGGTCTGGAAACACCATATATTTT
CASSPRGSGNTIYF
>many|TRBJ1-5|TRBV20-1|-
TGCAGTGCTACTCAAACCAGGGGAGCTTATAGCAATCAGCCCCAGCATTTT
CSATQTRGAYSNQPQHF
>many|TRBJ2-1|TRBV15|TRBD2
TGTGCCACCAGTTCCGGGGGGGCCCCCTACAATGAGCAGTTCTTC
CATSSGGAPYNEQFF